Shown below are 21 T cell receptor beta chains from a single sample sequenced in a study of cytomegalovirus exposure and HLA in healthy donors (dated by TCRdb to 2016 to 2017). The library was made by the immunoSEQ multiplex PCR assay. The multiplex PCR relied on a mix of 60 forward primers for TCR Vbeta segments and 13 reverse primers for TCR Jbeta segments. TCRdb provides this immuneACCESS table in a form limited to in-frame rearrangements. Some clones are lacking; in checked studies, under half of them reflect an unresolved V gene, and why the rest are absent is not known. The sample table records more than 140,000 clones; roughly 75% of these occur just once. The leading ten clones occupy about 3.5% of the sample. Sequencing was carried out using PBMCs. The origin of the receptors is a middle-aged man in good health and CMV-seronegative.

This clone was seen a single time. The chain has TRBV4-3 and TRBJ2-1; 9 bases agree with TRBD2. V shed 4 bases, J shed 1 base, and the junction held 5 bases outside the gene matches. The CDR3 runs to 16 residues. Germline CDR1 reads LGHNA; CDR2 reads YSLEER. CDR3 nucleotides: TGCGCCAGCAGCCCTAGAAGCGGGGGGTCCTACAATGAGCAGTTCTTC. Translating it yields CASSPRSGGSYNEQFF.

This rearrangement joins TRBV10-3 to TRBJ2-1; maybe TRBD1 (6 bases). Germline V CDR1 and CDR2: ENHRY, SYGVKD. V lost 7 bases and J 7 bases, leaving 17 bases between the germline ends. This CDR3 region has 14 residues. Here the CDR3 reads CAINPGQGMNEQFF. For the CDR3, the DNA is TGTGCCATCAACCCTGGGCAGGGGATGAATGAGCAGTTCTTC.

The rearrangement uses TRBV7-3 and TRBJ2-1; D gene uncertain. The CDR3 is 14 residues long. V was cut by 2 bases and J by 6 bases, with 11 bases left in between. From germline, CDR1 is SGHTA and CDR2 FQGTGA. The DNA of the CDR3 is TGTGCCAGCAGCTTATCCTTCCTTAGCAATGAGCAGTTCTTC. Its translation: CASSLSFLSNEQFF. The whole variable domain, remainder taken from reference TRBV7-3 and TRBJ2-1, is GAGVSQTPSNKVTEKGKYVELRCDPISGHTALYWYRQSLGQGPEFLIYFQGTGAADDSGLPNDRFFAVRPEGSVSTLKIQRTERGDSAVYLCASSLSFLSNEQFFGPGTRLTVL.

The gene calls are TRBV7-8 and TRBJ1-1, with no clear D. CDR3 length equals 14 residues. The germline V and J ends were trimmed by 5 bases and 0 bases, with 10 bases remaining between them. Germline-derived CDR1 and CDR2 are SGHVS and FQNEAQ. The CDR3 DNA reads TGTGCCAGCAGCCATATCCGGTTGAACACTGAAGCTTTCTTT. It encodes CASSHIRLNTEAFF.

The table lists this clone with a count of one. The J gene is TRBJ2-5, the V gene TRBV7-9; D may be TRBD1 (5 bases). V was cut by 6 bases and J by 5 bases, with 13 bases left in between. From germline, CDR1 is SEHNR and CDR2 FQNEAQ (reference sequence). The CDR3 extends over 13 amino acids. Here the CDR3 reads CASSLQGSETQYF. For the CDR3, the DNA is TGTGCCAGCAGTCTTCAGGGATCGGAGACCCAGTACTTC.

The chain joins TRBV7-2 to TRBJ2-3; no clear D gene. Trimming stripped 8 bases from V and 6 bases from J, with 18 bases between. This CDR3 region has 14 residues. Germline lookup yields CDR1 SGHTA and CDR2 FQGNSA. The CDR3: CASAQAPTTDTQYF. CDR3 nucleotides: TGTGCCAGCGCCCAAGCCCCAACCACGGATACGCAGTATTTT.

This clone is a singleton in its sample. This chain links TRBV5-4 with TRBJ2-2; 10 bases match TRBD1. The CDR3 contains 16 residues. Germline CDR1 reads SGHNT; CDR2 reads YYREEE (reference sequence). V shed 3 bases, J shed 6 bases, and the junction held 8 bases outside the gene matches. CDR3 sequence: CASSSPGQGNAGELFF. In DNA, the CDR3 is TGTGCCAGCAGCTCACCGGGACAGGGGAATGCCGGGGAGCTGTTTTTT.

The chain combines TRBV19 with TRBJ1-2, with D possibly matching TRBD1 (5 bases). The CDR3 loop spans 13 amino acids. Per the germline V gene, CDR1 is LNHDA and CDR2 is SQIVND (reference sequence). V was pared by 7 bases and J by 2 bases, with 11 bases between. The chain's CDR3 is CASIGAWNYGYTF. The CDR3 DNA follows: TGTGCCAGTATTGGGGCATGGAACTATGGCTACACCTTC. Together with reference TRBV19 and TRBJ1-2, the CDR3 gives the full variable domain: DGGITQSPKYLFRKEGQNVTLSCEQNLNHDAMYWYRQDPGQGLRLIYYSQIVNDFQKGDIAEGYSVSREKKESFPLTVTSAQKNPTAFYLCASIGAWNYGYTFGSGTRLTVV.

Here the CDR3 DNA reads TGTGCCAGCAGTTTAAGGGGGGGAGACCCCTACGAGCAGTACTTC. This codes for CASSLRGGDPYEQYF. The chain carries TRBV27 and TRBJ2-7; weak D call: TRBD2 (7 bases). The CDR3 consists of 15 residues. V lost 2 bases and J 2 bases, leaving 13 bases between the germline ends. Germline CDR1 reads MNHEY; CDR2 reads SMNVEV (reference sequence).

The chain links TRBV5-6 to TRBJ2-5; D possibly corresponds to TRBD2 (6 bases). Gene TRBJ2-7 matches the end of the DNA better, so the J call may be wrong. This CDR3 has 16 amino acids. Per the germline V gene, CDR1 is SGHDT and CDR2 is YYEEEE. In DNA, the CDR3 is TGTGCCAGCAGCCCGAGCCCGGGTCGAGGGGAGGCCGAGCAGTACTTC. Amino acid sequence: CASSPSPGRGEAEQYF.

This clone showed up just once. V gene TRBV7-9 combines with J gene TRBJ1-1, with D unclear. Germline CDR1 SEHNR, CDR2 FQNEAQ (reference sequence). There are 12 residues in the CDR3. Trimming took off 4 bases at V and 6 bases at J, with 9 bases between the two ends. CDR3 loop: CASSSYGSEAFF. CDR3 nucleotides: TGTGCCAGCAGCTCTTACGGGTCTGAAGCTTTCTTT. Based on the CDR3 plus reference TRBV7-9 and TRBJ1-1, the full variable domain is DTGVSQNPRHKITKRGQNVTFRCDPISEHNRLYWYRQTLGQGPEFLTYFQNEAQLEKSRLLSDRFSAERPKGSFSTLEIQRTEQGDSAMYLCASSSYGSEAFFGQGTRLTVV.

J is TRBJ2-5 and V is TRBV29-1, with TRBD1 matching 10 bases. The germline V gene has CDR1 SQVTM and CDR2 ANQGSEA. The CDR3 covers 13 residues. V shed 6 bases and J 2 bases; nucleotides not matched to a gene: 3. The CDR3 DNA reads TGCAGCGTACTGGACAGGGGGCAAGAGACCCAGTACTTC. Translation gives CSVLDRGQETQYF. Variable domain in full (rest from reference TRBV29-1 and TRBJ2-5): SAVISQKPSRDICQRGTSLTIQCQVDSQVTMMFWYRQQPGQSLTLIATANQGSEATYESGFVIDKFPISRPNLTFSTLTVSNMSPEDSSIYLCSVLDRGQETQYFGPGTRLLVL.

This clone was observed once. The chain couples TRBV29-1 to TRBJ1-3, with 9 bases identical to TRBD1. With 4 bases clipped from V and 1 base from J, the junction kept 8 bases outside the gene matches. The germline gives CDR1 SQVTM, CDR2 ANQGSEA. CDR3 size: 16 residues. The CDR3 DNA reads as TGCAGCGTTGGGCCCACCGGGACAGGGTCTGGAAACACCATATATTTT. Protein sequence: CSVGPTGTGSGNTIYF.

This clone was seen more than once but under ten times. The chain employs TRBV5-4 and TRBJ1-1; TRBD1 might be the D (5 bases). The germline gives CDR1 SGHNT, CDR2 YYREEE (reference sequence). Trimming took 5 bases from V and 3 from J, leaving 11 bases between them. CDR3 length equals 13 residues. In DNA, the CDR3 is TGTGCCAGCAGGCCCTGGGGGGACACTGAAGCTTTCTTT. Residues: CASRPWGDTEAFF.

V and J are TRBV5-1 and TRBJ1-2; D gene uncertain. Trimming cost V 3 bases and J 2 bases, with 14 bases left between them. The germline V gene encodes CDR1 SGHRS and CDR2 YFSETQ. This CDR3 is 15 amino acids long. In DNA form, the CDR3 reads TGCGCCAGCAGCTCTCGGGGAAACGCAAACTATGGCTACACCTTC. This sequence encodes CASSSRGNANYGYTF.

The CDR3 is CASSYDRASYQPQHF. CDR3 bases: TGTGCCAGCAGCTACGACAGGGCTTCCTATCAGCCCCAGCATTTT. The chain couples TRBV6-1 to TRBJ1-5; TRBD1 agrees at 7 bases. Unmatched junction bases numbered 10, after V lost 6 bases and J lost 5 bases. This CDR3 region has 15 residues. The V gene's germline CDR1 is MNHNS and CDR2 SASEGT.

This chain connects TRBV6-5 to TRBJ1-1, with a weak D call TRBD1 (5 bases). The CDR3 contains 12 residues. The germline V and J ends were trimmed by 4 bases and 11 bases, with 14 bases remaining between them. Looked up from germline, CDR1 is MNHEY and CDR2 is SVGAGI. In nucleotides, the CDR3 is TGTGCCAGCAGTTGGGGAGGGGTGGGCGCTTTCTTT. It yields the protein CASSWGGVGAFF.

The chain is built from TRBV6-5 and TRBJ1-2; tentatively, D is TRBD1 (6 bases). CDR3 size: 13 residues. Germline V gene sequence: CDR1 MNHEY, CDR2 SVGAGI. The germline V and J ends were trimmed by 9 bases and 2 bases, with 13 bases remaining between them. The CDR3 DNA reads TGTGCCAGTAAGACAGGACCCAACTATGGCTACACCTTC. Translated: CASKTGPNYGYTF.

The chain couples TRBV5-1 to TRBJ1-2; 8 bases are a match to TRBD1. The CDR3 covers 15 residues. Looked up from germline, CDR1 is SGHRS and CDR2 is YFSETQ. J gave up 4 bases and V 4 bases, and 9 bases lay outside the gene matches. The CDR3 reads CASSAQGVSGYGYTF. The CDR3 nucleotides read TGCGCCAGCAGCGCACAGGGGGTGTCAGGCTATGGCTACACCTTC.

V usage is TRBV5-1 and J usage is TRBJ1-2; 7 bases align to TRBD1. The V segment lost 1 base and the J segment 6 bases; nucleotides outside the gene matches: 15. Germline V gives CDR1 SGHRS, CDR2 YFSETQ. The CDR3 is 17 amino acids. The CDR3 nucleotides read TGCGCCAGCAGCTTGAGACAGGGAGTTGCCCCCACGCATGGCTACACCTTC. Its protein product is CASSLRQGVAPTHGYTF.

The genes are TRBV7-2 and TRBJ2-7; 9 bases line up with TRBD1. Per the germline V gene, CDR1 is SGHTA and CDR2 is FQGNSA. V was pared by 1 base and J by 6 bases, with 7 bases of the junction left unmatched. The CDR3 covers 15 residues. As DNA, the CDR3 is TGTGCCAGCAGCTTAGTGGGACAGGGAATATTCGAGCAGTACTTC. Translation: CASSLVGQGIFEQYF.